The present TCR beta chain was sequenced within a study of monozygotic twins with inflammatory bowel disease. Study-level results: By inverse Simpson index, TCRbeta diversity was lower in IBD patients than in healthy co-twins.

The CDR3 length is 11 residues. Germline assignment: CDR1 SGHVS and CDR2 FQNEAQ. Eight separate reactions for every sample produced the cDNA. UMIs that had a 6-nucleotide sample barcode were put in using template switching. TCRdb reprocessed the 5' RACE reads, with one entry per CDR3 protein and no DNA. The sample has around 97,000 distinct CDR3 sequences; the top ten hold approximately 2%. As to this clonotype: As yet, its antigen is unknown.

V gene TRBV7-8 combines with J gene TRBJ1-4. Sequencing was done on a sample of blood. This receptor was identified in a human donor with ulcerative colitis or Crohn's disease, or a healthy co-twin of an affected twin (not recorded which). The CDR3 protein is CASSDDEKLFF.